These 14 T cell receptor beta chains were sequenced from one sample in a study of T cell repertoires in breast cancer (dated by TCRdb to 2016 to 2018). The study used an expanded emulsion RT-PCR method with primers for all TCR V genes to analyze paired alpha-beta TCRs of CD8+ T cells. The library was built by means of emulsion pairing. Sequenced on an Illumina MiSeq. Unpaired genes were suppressed by a second nested PCR with blocking oligos, after which a third nested PCR added Illumina adaptors and barcodes. TCRdb handled the public reads itself, with Q25 trimming in fastp and clone calling in MiXCR, and kept productive beta chains. For every CDR3 protein sequence, its rows merge into one entry that carries the most common genes and DNA. This sample has roughly 39,000 distinct CDR3 sequences in its table, and less than 55% of those were observed once. Around three fifths of the sample is in the top ten clones.

Source material: CD8+ T cells. The receptors were gathered from a pool of human donors with breast cancer or a healthy control (not recorded which).

The CDR3 DNA reads as TGCAGCGTTGAGGGAGGCACCGGGGAGCTGTTTTTT. Amino acid sequence: CSVEGGTGELFF. V gene TRBV29-1 combines with J gene TRBJ2-2; weak D call: TRBD2 (6 bases). CDR1 SQVTM and CDR2 ANQGSEA come from the germline V gene. This CDR3 spans 12 amino acids. V was pared by 3 bases and J by 4 bases, with 6 bases between.

This clonotype came up a few times. The chain carries TRBV29-1 and TRBJ2-3, with 9 nucleotides matching TRBD1. Per germline, CDR1 SQVTM and CDR2 ANQGSEA. The V and J ends lost 4 bases and 10 bases, in that order; junction bases with no gene match: 12. CDR3 length: 14 amino acids. The CDR3 sequence: CSVGQGVPLLAQYF. CDR3 nucleotide sequence: TGCAGCGTTGGACAGGGGGTCCCCTTACTAGCGCAGTATTTT.

This clonotype has a handful of counts. The chain links TRBV2 to TRBJ1-1; 7 nucleotides align to TRBD1. V shed 7 bases and J 1 base; nucleotides not matched to a gene: 3. The CDR3 contains 13 residues. Germline values: CDR1 SNHLY, CDR2 FYNNEI. The CDR3 region is CASTGQPNTEAFF. CDR3 DNA sequence: TGTGCCAGCACGGGACAGCCGAACACTGAAGCTTTCTTT.

The chain is built from TRBV5-6 and TRBJ2-1, with 8 bases identical to TRBD2. J was trimmed by 12 bases and V by 2 bases; bases with no gene match: 10. From germline, CDR1 is SGHDT and CDR2 YYEEEE. CDR3 length: 14 residues. The CDR3 is CASSLTSGLAGQFF. The CDR3 DNA reads as TGTGCCAGCAGCTTAACTAGCGGCCTCGCCGGGCAGTTCTTC.

The chain recombines TRBV4-2 with TRBJ2-3, with D possibly being TRBD1 or TRBD2 (5 bases each). The CDR3 contains 13 residues. V was clipped by 1 base and J by 6 bases, with 8 bases between them. CDR1 and CDR2 from the germline V gene are LGHNA and YNFKEQ. CDR3 in DNA: TGTGCCAGCAGCCAAGGGGGGATGGATACGCAGTATTTT. Its protein is CASSQGGMDTQYF.

The V and J genes are TRBV6-1 and TRBJ1-2; 7 positions agree with TRBD1. The CDR3 totals 14 residues. V shed 3 bases, J shed 5 bases, and the junction held 6 bases outside the gene matches. Germline V gene lookup returns CDR1 MNHNS and CDR2 SASEGT. The CDR3 is CASSDGQGGYGYTF. The CDR3 coding sequence is TGTGCCAGCAGTGACGGGCAGGGGGGATATGGCTACACCTTC.

The table lists this clonotype with a few counts. As DNA, the CDR3 is TGTGCCAGCAGCTCACCGGGAAGATACGAGCAGTACTTC. Translating gives CASSSPGRYEQYF. V usage is TRBV7-2 and J usage is TRBJ2-7, with D maybe TRBD2 (5 bases). The V and J ends lost 4 bases and 4 bases respectively, with 11 bases between them. Germline V gene lookup returns CDR1 SGHTA and CDR2 FQGNSA. The CDR3 is made up of 13 amino acids.

The genes are TRBV5-1 and TRBJ1-1, with D possibly matching TRBD1 (6 bases). Trimming stripped 2 bases from V and 4 bases from J, with 12 bases between. From germline, CDR1 is SGHRS and CDR2 YFSETQ. The CDR3 extends over 14 amino acids. The CDR3 region is CASSFGGDATEAFF. CDR3 sequence (DNA): TGCGCCAGCAGCTTTGGGGGCGACGCCACTGAAGCTTTCTTT.

This clonotype was seen repeatedly, ten times or more. The chain has TRBV28 and TRBJ1-2; D possibly corresponds to TRBD1 (6 bases). CDR1 is MDHEN and CDR2 is SYDVKM in the germline V gene. V gave up 6 bases and J gave up 8 bases, with 13 bases separating them. This CDR3 has 12 residues. As DNA, the CDR3 is TGTGCCAGCAGCGGGGACACAGTAGGCTACACCTTC. Its protein is CASSGDTVGYTF.

This chain links TRBV2 with TRBJ2-3; 11 nucleotides line up with TRBD2. This CDR3 comprises 15 residues. Germline V gives CDR1 SNHLY, CDR2 FYNNEI. V trimming: 6 bases; J trimming: 5 bases; junction bases outside the gene matches: 7. CDR3 residues: CASRELAGGEDTQYF. The CDR3 region has the DNA TGTGCCAGCAGGGAATTAGCGGGAGGGGAAGATACGCAGTATTTT.

The rearrangement uses TRBV7-2 and TRBJ1-2; TRBD1 matches 7 bases. The J segment lost 6 bases and the V segment lost 5 bases, leaving 6 bases of the junction unmatched. The CDR3 length is 13 residues. Per germline, CDR1 SGHTA and CDR2 FQGNSA. CDR3 DNA: TGTGCCAGCAGCCTATGGACAGGAGATGGCTACACCTTC. It is translated as CASSLWTGDGYTF.

Notes on this clonotype: With a much larger clone just one base away, this may be a read error. The V and J genes are TRBV6-5 and TRBJ2-7; weak D call: TRBD1 (5 bases). Trimming pared 2 bases from V and 2 bases from J, leaving 13 bases between. CDR3 size: 15 residues. Per the germline V gene, CDR1 is MNHEY and CDR2 is SVGAGI. CDR3 sequence: CASSYGAPTAYEQYF. CDR3 nucleotide sequence: TGTGCCAGCAGTTACGGGGCACCCACCGCCTACGAGCAGTACTTC.

The chain couples TRBV6-5 to TRBJ2-6; the D gene is possibly TRBD2 (6 bases). From germline, CDR1 is MNHEY and CDR2 SVGAGI. The V and J ends lost 0 bases and 0 bases respectively, with 12 bases between them. The CDR3 is 18 residues long. For the CDR3, the DNA is TGTGCCAGCAGTTACTCGGTTGGGACTGGCTCTGGGGCCAACGTCCTGACTTTC. Protein: CASSYSVGTGSGANVLTF.

This chain links TRBV19 with TRBJ1-5, with TRBD1 matching over 11 bases. Trimming removed 5 bases from V and 5 bases from J; junction bases left unmatched: 8. The germline V gene has CDR1 LNHDA and CDR2 SQIVND (reference sequence). The CDR3 totals 16 residues. In DNA form, the CDR3 reads TGTGCCAGTAGTCCCAGGACAGGGGGCCTGTATCAGCCCCAGCATTTT. It codes for CASSPRTGGLYQPQHF.